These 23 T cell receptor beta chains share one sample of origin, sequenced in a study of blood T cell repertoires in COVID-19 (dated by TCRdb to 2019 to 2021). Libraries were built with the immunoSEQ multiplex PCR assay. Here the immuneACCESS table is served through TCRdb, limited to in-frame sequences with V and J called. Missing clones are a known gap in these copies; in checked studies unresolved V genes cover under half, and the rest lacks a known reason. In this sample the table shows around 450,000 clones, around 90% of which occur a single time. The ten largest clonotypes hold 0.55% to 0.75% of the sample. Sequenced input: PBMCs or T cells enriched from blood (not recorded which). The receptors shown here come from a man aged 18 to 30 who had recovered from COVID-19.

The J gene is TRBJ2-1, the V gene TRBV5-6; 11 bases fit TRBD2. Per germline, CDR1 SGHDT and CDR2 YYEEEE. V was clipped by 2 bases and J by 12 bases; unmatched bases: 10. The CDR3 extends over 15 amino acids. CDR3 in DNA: TGTGCCAGCAGCTTAAGAGGACTAGCGGGCCCTGGGCAGTTCTTC. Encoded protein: CASSLRGLAGPGQFF.

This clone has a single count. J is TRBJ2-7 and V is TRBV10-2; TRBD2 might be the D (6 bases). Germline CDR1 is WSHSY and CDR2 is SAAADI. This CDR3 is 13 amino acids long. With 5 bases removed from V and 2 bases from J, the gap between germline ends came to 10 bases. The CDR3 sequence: CASSPSETYEQYF. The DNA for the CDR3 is TGCGCCAGCAGTCCTAGCGAGACCTACGAGCAGTACTTC.

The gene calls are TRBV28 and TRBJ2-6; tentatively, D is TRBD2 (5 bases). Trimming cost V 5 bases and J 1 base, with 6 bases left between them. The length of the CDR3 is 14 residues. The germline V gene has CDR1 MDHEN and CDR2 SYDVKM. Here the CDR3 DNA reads TGTGCCAGCAGTGGGAGTTCTGGGGCCAACGTCCTGACTTTC. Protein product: CASSGSSGANVLTF.

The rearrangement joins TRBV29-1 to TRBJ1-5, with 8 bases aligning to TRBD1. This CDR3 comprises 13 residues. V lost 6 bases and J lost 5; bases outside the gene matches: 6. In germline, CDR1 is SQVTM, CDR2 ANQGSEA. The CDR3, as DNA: TGCAGCGTGGGGAGGGGACAGGATCAGCCCCAGCATTTT. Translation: CSVGRGQDQPQHF.

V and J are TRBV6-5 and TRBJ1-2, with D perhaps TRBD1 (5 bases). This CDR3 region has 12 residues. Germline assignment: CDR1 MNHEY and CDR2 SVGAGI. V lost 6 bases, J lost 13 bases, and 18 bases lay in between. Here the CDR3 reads CASRRRSTVFTF. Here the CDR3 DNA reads TGTGCCAGCAGGCGCCGGTCGACAGTTTTCACCTTC.

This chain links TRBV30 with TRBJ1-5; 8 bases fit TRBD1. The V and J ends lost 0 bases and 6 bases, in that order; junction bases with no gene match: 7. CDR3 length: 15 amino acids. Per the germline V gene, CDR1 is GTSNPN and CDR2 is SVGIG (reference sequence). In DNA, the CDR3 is TGTGCCTGGAGTGTACAGGACAGGGAATGTCAGCCCCAGCATTTT. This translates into CAWSVQDRECQPQHF.

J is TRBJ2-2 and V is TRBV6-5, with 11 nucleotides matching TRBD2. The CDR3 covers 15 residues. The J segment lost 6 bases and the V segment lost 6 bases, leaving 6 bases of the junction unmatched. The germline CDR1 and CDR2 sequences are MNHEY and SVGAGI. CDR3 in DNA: TGTGCCAGCAGCCGTAGCGGGGGGGCCCCCGGGGAGCTGTTTTTT. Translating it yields CASSRSGGAPGELFF.

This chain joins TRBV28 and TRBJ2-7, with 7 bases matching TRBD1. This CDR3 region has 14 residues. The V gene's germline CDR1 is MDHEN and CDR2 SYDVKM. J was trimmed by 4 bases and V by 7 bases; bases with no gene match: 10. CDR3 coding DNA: TGTGCCAGCATTCGGACAGGACCCATTTACGAGCAGTACTTC. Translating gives CASIRTGPIYEQYF.

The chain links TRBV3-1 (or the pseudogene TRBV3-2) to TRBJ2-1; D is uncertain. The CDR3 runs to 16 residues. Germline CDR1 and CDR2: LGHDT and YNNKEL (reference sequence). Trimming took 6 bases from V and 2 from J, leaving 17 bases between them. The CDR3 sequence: CASSVETPSTYNEQFF. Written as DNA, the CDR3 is TGTGCCAGCAGTGTAGAGACTCCCTCAACCTACAATGAGCAGTTCTTC.

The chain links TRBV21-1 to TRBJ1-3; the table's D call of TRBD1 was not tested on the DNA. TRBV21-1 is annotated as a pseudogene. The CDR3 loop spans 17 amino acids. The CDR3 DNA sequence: TGTGCCAGCAGCCCGAACAGGTCTAAGGGCCCTGGAAACACCATATATTTT. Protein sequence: CASSPNRSKGPGNTIYF.

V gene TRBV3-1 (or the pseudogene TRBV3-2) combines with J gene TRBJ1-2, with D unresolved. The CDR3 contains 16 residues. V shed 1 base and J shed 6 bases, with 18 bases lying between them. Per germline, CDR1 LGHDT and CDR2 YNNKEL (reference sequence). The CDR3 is CASSQGGVGSLDGYTF. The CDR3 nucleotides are TGTGCCAGCAGCCAAGGCGGGGTGGGGAGTCTTGATGGCTACACCTTC.

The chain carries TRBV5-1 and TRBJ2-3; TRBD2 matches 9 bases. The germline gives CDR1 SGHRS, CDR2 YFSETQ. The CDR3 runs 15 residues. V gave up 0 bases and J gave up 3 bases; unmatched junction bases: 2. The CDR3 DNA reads TGCGCCAGCAGCTTGGTGGCGGGGGGGACAGATACGCAGTATTTT. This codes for CASSLVAGGTDTQYF.

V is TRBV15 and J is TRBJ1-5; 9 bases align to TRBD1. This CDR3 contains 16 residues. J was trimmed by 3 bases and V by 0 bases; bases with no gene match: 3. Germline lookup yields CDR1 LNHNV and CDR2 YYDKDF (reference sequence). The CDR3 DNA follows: TGTGCCACCAGCAGAGATTGGGACAGGGTCAATCAGCCCCAGCATTTT. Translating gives CATSRDWDRVNQPQHF.

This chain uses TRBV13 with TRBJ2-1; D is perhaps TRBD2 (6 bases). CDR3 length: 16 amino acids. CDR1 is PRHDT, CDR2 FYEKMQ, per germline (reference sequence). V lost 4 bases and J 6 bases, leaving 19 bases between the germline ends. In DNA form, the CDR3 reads TGTGCCAGCAGCTCATCCGGGCCTCTGGGGGGCAATGAGCAGTTCTTC. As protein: CASSSSGPLGGNEQFF.

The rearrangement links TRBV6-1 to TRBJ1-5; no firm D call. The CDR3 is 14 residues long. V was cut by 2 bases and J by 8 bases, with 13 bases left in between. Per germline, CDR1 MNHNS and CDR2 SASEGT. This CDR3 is CASSEYGGIKPQHF. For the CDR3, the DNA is TGTGCCAGCAGTGAATATGGAGGGATAAAGCCCCAGCATTTT.

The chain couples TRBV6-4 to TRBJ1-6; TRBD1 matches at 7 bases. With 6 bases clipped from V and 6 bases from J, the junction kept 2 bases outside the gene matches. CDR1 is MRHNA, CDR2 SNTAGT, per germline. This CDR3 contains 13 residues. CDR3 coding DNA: TGTGCCAGCAGAGGGGGCGGTAATTCACCCCTCCACTTT. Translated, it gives CASRGGGNSPLHF.

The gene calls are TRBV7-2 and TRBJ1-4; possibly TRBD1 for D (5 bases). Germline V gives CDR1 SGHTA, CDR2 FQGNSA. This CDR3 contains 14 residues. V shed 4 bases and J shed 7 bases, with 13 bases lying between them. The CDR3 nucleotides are TGTGCCAGCAGCTCTGTGGGGGGATCTGAAAAACTGTTTTTT. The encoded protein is CASSSVGGSEKLFF.

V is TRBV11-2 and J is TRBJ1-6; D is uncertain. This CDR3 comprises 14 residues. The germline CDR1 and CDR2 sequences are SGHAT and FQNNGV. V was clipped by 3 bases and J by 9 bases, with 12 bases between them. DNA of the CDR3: TGTGCCAGCAGCTTTGATGGTAGAGGTTCACCCCTCCACTTT. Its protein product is CASSFDGRGSPLHF.

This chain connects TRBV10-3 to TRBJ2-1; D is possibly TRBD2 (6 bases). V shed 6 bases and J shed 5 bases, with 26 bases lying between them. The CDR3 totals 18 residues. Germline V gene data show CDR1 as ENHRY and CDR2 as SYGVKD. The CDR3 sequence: CAISVRDSTPETNNEQFF. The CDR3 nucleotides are TGTGCCATCAGCGTCCGGGACTCAACCCCCGAAACGAACAATGAGCAGTTCTTC.

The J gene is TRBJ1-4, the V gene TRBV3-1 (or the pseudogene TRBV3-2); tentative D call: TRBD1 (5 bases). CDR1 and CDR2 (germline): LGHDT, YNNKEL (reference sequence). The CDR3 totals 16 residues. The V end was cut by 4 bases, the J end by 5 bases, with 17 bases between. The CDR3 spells CASSPTDPRGNEKLFF. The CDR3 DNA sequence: TGTGCCAGCAGCCCGACAGATCCTAGGGGAAATGAAAAACTGTTTTTT.

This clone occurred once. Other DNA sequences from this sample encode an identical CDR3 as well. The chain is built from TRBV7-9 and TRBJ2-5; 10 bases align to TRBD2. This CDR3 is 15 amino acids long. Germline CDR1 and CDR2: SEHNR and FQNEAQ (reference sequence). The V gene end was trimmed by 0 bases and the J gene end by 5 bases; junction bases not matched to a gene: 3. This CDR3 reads CASSLASGRGETQYF. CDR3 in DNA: TGTGCCAGCAGCTTAGCCAGCGGGAGGGGGGAGACCCAGTACTTC.

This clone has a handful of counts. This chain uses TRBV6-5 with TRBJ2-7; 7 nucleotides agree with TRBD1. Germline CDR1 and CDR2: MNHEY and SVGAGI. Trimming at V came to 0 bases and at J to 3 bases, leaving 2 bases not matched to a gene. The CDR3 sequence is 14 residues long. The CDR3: CASSYSAGGYEQYF. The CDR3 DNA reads TGTGCCAGCAGTTACTCCGCAGGGGGCTACGAGCAGTACTTC.

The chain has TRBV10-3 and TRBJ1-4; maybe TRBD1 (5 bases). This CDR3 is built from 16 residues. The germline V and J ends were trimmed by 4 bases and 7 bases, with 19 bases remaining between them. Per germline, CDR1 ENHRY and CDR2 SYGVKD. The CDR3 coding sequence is TGTGCCATCAGTGCCGTACAGACAGTAAGAGGTGAAAAACTGTTTTTT. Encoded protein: CAISAVQTVRGEKLFF.